This T cell receptor beta chain appears in the sequencing data of a study of cytomegalovirus exposure and HLA in healthy donors. Findings and limits, study-wide: TCR beta sequences reportedly predicted most subjects' HLA-A and HLA-B alleles accurately.

PCR primers comprised 60 Vbeta and 13 Jbeta primers. Original data processing: Later work found 74 million or so unique TCR beta chains, with 10 million to 14 million shared. Method: immunoSEQ multiplex PCR; TCRdb's copy keeps in-frame clones and lacks some. V and J calls and clone size come straight from that table; D and trimming were deduced from the DNA. This table lists 150,000 or so clones. A word on this clone: Its antigen is undetermined.

Source material: PBMCs. The TCR comes from a woman in her fifties or sixties in good health and CMV-seronegative.

This CDR3 is CASSQATGTNYGYTF. In DNA, the CDR3 is TGTGCCAGCAGCCAAGCGACAGGGACTAACTATGGCTACACCTTC. This chain links TRBV4-2 with TRBJ1-2; TRBD1 aligns across 7 bases. This CDR3 spans 15 amino acids. CDR1 is LGHNA and CDR2 is YNFKEQ in the germline V gene. The V segment lost 1 base and the J segment 0 bases; nucleotides outside the gene matches: 2.